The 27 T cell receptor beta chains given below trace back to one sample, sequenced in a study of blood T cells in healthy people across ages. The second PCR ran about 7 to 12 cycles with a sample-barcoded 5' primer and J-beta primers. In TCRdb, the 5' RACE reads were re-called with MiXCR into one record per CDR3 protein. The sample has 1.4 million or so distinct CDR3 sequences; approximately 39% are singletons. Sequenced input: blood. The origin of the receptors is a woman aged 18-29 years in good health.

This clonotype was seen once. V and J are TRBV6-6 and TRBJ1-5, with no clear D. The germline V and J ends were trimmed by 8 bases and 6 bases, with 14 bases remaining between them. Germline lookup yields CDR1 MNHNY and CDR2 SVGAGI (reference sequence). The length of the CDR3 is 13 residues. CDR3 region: CASDRASGQPQHF. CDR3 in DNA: TGTGCCAGCGATCGGGCCAGCGGTCAGCCCCAGCATTTT.

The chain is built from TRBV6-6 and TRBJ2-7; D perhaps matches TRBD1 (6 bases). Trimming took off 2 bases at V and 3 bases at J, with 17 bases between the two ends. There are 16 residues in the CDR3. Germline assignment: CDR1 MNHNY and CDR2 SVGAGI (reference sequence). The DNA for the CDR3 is TGTGCCAGCAGTTACGTTGTTATACAGGGCTTCTACGAGCAGTACTTC. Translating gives CASSYVVIQGFYEQYF.

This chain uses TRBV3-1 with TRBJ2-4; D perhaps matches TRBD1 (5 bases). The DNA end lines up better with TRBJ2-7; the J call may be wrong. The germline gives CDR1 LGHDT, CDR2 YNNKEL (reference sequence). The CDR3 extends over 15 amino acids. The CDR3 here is CASSRGSQGPLEQYF. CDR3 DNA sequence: TGTGCCAGCAGCCGCGGATCCCAGGGCCCCCTCGAGCAGTACTTC.

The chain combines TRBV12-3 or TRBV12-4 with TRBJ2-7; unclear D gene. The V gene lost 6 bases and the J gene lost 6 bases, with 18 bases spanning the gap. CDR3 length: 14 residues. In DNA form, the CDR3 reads TGTGCCAGCAGCCGGAGCCGAAGGGAATCCGAGCAGTACTTC. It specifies CASSRSRRESEQYF.

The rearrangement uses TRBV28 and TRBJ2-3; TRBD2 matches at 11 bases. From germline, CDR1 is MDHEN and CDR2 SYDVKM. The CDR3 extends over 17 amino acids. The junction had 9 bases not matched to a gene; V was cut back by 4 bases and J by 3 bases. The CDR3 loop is CASSSTPSSGRTDTQYF. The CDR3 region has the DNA TGTGCCAGCAGTTCCACCCCCTCTAGCGGGAGGACAGATACGCAGTATTTT.

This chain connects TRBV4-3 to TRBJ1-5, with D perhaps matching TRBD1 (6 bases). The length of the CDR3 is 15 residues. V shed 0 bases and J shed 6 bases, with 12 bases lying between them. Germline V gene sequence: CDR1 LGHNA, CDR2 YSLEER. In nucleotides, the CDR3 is TGCGCCAGCAGCCAAGATCCCCAGGGGACTCAGCCCCAGCATTTT. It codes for CASSQDPQGTQPQHF.

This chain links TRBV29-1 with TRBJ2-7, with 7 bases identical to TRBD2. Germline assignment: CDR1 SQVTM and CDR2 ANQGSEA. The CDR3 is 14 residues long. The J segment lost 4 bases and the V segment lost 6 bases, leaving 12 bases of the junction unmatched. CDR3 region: CSVRGRAGSYEQYF. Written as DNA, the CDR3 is TGCAGCGTCCGGGGACGAGCGGGATCGTACGAGCAGTACTTC.

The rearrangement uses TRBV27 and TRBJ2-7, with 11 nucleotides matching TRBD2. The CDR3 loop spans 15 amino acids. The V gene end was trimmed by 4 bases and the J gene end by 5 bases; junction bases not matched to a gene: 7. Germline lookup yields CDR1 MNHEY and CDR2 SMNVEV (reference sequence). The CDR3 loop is CASSSVAGGQDEQYF. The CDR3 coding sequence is TGTGCCAGCAGTTCCGTAGCGGGGGGGCAGGACGAGCAGTACTTC.

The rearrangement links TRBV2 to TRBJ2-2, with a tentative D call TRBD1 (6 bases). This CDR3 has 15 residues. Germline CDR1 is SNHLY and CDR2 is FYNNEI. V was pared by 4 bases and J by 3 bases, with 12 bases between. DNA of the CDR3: TGTGCCAGCAGTGTGGGTCAGGGGTACACCGGGGAGCTGTTTTTT. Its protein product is CASSVGQGYTGELFF.

The CDR3 reads CASSPPSSLGGGVTYEQYF. The CDR3 bases are TGTGCCAGCAGCCCCCCCAGCAGTTTGGGTGGGGGGGTAACCTACGAGCAGTACTTC. This chain links TRBV27 with TRBJ2-7; the match to TRBD2 covers 7 bases. The CDR3 extends over 19 amino acids. V lost 6 bases and J lost 2; bases outside the gene matches: 22. Germline values: CDR1 MNHEY, CDR2 SMNVEV (reference sequence).

The CDR3 DNA reads as TGTGCCAGCAGCTCCCCGCGGGAGCCGGGGAATGAGCAGTTCTTC. It encodes CASSSPREPGNEQFF. The rearrangement joins TRBV9 to TRBJ2-1, with 7 bases lining up with TRBD2. The J segment lost 7 bases and the V segment lost 4 bases, leaving 11 bases of the junction unmatched. Per germline, CDR1 SGDLS and CDR2 YYNGEE. The length of the CDR3 is 15 residues.

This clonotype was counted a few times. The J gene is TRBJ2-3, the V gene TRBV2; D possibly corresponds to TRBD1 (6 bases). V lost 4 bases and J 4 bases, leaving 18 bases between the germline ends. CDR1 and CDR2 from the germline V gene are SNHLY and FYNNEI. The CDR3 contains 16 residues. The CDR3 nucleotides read TGTGCCAGCAGTGTGGATGGGGGCGCGGTCCCAGATACGCAGTATTTT. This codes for CASSVDGGAVPDTQYF.

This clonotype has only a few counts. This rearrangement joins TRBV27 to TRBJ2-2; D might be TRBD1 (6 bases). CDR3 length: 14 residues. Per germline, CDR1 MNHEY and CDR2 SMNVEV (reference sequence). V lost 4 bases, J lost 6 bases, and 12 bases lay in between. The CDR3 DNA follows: TGTGCCAGCAGTTCAGGGGTTCTCGCCGGGGAGCTGTTTTTT. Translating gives CASSSGVLAGELFF.

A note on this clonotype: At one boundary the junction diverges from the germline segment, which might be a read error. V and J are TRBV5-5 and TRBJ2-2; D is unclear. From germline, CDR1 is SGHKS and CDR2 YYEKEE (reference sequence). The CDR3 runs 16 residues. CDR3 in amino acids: CASGLRPAIFSGELFF. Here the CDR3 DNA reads TGTGCCAGCGGCTTGCGTCCGGCAATTTTTTCCGGGGAGCTGTTTTTT.

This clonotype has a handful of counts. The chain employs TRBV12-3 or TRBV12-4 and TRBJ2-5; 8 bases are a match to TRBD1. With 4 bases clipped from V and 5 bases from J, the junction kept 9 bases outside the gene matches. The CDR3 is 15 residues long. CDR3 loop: CASSYWTGLGETQYF. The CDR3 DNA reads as TGTGCCAGCAGTTATTGGACAGGGCTTGGGGAGACCCAGTACTTC.

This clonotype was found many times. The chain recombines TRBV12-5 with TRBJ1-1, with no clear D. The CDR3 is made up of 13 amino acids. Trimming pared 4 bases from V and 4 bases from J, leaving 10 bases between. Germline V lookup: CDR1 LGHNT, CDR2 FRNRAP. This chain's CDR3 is CASGSRSFTEAFF. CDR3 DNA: TGTGCTAGTGGTTCTCGGTCGTTCACTGAAGCTTTCTTT.

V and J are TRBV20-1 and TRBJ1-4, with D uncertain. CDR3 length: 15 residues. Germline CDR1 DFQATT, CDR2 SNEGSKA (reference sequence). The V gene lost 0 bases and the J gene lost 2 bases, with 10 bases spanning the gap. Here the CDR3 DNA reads TGCAGTGCTAGAGATCCCACAGTCACTAATGAAAAACTGTTTTTT. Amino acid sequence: CSARDPTVTNEKLFF.

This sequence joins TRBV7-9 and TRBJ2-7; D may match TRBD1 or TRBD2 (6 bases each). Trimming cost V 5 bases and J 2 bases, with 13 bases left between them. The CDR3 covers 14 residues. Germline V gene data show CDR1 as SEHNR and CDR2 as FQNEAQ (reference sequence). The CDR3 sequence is CASSRRDTPYEQYF. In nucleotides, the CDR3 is TGTGCCAGCAGCCGGCGGGACACACCCTACGAGCAGTACTTC.

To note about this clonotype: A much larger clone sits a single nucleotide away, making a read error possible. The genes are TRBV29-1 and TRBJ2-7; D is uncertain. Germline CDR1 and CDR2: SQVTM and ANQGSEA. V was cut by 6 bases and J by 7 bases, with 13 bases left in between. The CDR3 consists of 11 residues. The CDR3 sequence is CSVGQNNEQYF. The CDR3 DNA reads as TGCAGCGTAGGGCAGAACAATGAGCAGTACTTC.

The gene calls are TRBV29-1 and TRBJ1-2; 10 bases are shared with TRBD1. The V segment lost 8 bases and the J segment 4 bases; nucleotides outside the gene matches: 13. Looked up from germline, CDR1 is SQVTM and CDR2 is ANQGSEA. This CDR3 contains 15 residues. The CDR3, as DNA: TGCAGCTCCATAGCCGGGACAGGGGTCGCCTATGGCTACACCTTC. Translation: CSSIAGTGVAYGYTF.

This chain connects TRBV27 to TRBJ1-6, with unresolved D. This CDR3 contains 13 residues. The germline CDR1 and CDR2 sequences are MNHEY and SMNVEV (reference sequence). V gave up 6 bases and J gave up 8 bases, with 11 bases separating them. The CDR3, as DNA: TGTGCCAGCAGATATTTCGAGGATTCACCCCTCCACTTT. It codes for CASRYFEDSPLHF.

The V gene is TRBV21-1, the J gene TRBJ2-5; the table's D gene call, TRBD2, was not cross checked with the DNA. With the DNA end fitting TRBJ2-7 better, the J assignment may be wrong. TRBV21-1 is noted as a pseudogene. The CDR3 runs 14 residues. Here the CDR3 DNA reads TGTGCCAGCAGCAATGGGGACTATCCATACGAGCAGTACTTC. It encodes CASSNGDYPYEQYF.

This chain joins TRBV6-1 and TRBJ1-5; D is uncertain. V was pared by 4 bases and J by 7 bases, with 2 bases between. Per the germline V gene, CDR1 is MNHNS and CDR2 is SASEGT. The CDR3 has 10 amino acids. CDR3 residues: CASSAQPQHF. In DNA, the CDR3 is TGTGCCAGCAGTGCGCAGCCCCAGCATTTT.

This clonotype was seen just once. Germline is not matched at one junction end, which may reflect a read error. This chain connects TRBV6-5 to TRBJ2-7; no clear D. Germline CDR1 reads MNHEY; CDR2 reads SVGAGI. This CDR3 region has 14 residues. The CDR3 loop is CVSSYSLVSYEQYF. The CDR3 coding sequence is TGTGTCAGCAGTTACTCCTTGGTCTCCTACGAGCAGTACTTC.

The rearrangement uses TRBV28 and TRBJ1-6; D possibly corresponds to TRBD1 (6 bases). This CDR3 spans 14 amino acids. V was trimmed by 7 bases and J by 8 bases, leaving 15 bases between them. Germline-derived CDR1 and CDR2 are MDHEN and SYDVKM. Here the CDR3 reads CASMFAGQHSPLHF. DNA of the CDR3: TGTGCCAGCATGTTTGCGGGACAACATTCACCCCTCCACTTT. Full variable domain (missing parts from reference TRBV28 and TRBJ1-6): DVKVTQSSRYLVKRTGEKVFLECVQDMDHENMFWYRQDPGLGLRLIYFSYDVKMKEKGDIPEGYSVSREKKERFSLILESASTNQTSMYLCASMFAGQHSPLHFGNGTRLTVT.

The CDR3 reads CASSRVFAFF. DNA of the CDR3: TGTGCCAGCAGCCGGGTGTTTGCTTTCTTT. The chain carries TRBV7-9 and TRBJ1-1; D is ambiguous. This CDR3 contains 10 residues. Trimming took off 5 bases at V and 11 bases at J, with 9 bases between the two ends. The germline V gene encodes CDR1 SEHNR and CDR2 FQNEAQ (reference sequence).

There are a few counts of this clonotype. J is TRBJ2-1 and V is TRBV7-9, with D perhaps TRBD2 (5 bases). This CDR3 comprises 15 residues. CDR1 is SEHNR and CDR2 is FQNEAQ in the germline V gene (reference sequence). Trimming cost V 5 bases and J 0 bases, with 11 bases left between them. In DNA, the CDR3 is TGTGCCAGCAGCCATCGACTACCCTCCTACAATGAGCAGTTCTTC. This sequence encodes CASSHRLPSYNEQFF.